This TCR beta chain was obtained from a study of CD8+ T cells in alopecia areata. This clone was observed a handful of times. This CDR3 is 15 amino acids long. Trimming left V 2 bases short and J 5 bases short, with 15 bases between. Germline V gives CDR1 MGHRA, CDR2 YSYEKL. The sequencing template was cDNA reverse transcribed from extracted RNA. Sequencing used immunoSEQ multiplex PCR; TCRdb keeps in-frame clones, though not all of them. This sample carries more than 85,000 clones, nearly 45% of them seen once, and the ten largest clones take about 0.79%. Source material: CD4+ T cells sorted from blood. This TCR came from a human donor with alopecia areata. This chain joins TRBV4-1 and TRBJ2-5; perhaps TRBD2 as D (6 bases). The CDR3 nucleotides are TGCGCCAGCAGCCAAATGGGGGGAGCGAGTGAGACCCAGTACTTC. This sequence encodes CASSQMGGASETQYF.